The rows below give T cell receptor beta chains drawn from one sample of a study of CD8 T cells in ankylosing spondylitis. TCRdb passed the 5' RACE reads through MiXCR, listing each CDR3 protein once. The data show 500,000 to 550,000 distinct CDR3 sequences, with roughly 13% seen just once and under 7.5% held by the top ten. The material sequenced was blood, either unsorted or a sorted T cell fraction (not recorded which). The receptors stem from a male donor with ankylosing spondylitis. Each CDR3 is given without its conserved first and last residue. The size entry is marked missing in some rows and otherwise reads once, few, many or a size class.

j_call: TRBJ2-1
clone_size: few
v_call: TRBV27
cdr3_aa: ASRPSGELYNEQF

j_call: TRBJ1-5
clone_size: -
v_call: TRBV6-1
cdr3_aa: ASSESRGYGNQPQH

j_call: TRBJ2-6
clone_size: many
v_call: TRBV7-9
cdr3_aa: ASSLTRSDVLT

j_call: TRBJ1-1
clone_size: -
v_call: TRBV2
cdr3_aa: ASSATGFYTEAF

j_call: TRBJ2-1
clone_size: -
v_call: TRBV20-1
cdr3_aa: SATGLAGDEQF

j_call: TRBJ2-5
clone_size: -
v_call: TRBV15
cdr3_aa: ATSRVGTAQETQY

j_call: TRBJ2-5
clone_size: -
v_call: TRBV18
cdr3_aa: ASSHDRQQETQY

j_call: TRBJ2-2
clone_size: many
v_call: TRBV29-1
cdr3_aa: SAGQPENTGELF

j_call: TRBJ2-1
clone_size: many
v_call: TRBV5-1
cdr3_aa: ASSLRAVWF

j_call: TRBJ1-6
clone_size: -
v_call: TRBV20-1
cdr3_aa: SGSGTAYNSPLH

j_call: TRBJ2-5
clone_size: many
v_call: TRBV3-1
cdr3_aa: ASSQELGKETQY

j_call: TRBJ1-2
clone_size: -
v_call: TRBV18
cdr3_aa: ASSPSLGPSRSYT

j_call: TRBJ2-1
clone_size: -
v_call: TRBV4-2
cdr3_aa: ASSRALRTSGNYNEQF

j_call: TRBJ1-1
clone_size: few
v_call: TRBV5-6
cdr3_aa: ASSLDRYTEAF

j_call: TRBJ1-4
clone_size: few
v_call: TRBV25-1
cdr3_aa: ASSDTTGLVEKLF

j_call: TRBJ2-3
clone_size: -
v_call: TRBV20-1
cdr3_aa: SARRGREADTQY

j_call: TRBJ1-2
clone_size: -
v_call: TRBV10-3
cdr3_aa: AISELTGANYGYT

j_call: TRBJ2-5
clone_size: many
v_call: TRBV3-1
cdr3_aa: ASSQYQVGETQY

j_call: TRBJ1-3
clone_size: few
v_call: TRBV7-9
cdr3_aa: ASRSNGNTIY

j_call: TRBJ2-1
clone_size: -
v_call: TRBV27
cdr3_aa: ASSPRTGGAADNEQF

j_call: TRBJ1-2
clone_size: few
v_call: TRBV15
cdr3_aa: ATSARTQDGYT

j_call: TRBJ2-3
clone_size: few
v_call: TRBV11-2
cdr3_aa: ASSFAQLAGVKDTQY

j_call: TRBJ2-3
clone_size: -
v_call: TRBV10-3
cdr3_aa: AITEGLAGAGTDTQY

j_call: TRBJ1-3
clone_size: many
v_call: TRBV3-1
cdr3_aa: ASSPLRGESNTIY

j_call: TRBJ1-5
clone_size: few
v_call: TRBV19
cdr3_aa: ASSAMSNQPQH

j_call: TRBJ1-6
clone_size: -
v_call: TRBV11-3
cdr3_aa: ASTEALGSPLH

j_call: TRBJ1-5
clone_size: few
v_call: TRBV12-3/TRBV12-4
cdr3_aa: ASSLARVAGDQPQH

j_call: TRBJ1-2
clone_size: -
v_call: TRBV24-1
cdr3_aa: ATSDRSRGADGYT

j_call: TRBJ2-1
clone_size: many
v_call: TRBV5-1
cdr3_aa: ASRGLAGPNEQF

j_call: TRBJ2-7
clone_size: -
v_call: TRBV6-2/TRBV6-3
cdr3_aa: ASTHGGLAGFGSYEQY

j_call: TRBJ2-5
clone_size: many
v_call: TRBV12-3/TRBV12-4
cdr3_aa: ASSGTPQETQY

j_call: TRBJ1-4
clone_size: many
v_call: TRBV5-1
cdr3_aa: ASSLEQGGVNEKLF

j_call: TRBJ2-1
clone_size: few
v_call: TRBV14
cdr3_aa: ASSRTSVHNEQF

j_call: TRBJ2-1
clone_size: few
v_call: TRBV11-2
cdr3_aa: ASSFFSGRADNEQF